This T cell receptor (beta chain) was retrieved from a study of T cells after yellow fever vaccination. UMIs and a universal primer site were added when TCR cDNA was made by 5'RACE template switching. TCRdb processed the 5' RACE reads anew with MiXCR; each CDR3 protein has one entry. The profile covers a few hundred thousand distinct CDR3 sequences, with around 6.8% appearing a single time and roughly a sixth taken by the ten largest. The V end was cut by 1 base, the J end by 2 bases, with 8 bases between. Per germline, CDR1 SGHNT and CDR2 YYREEE (reference sequence). CDR3 size: 14 residues. Study results and limitations: Although the secondary response was weaker, it peaked faster, at day 5 versus 15. Contamination by abundant bulk-population clonotypes could be present in FACS-sorted repertoires. Subsequent booster samples again held most clones from primary vaccination (96% CD4, approximately 85% CD8).

This clonotype was detected a few times. The antigen remains undetermined. The clonotype comes from a young man who received the YFV17D yellow fever vaccine. Sequenced material: PBMCs, taken roughly 46 days after the first yellow fever vaccination. This chain joins TRBV5-4 and TRBJ2-3, with no clear D. The CDR3 protein is CASSLQAATDTQYF. The CDR3 nucleotides are TGTGCCAGCAGCTTGCAAGCAGCCACAGATACGCAGTATTTT.